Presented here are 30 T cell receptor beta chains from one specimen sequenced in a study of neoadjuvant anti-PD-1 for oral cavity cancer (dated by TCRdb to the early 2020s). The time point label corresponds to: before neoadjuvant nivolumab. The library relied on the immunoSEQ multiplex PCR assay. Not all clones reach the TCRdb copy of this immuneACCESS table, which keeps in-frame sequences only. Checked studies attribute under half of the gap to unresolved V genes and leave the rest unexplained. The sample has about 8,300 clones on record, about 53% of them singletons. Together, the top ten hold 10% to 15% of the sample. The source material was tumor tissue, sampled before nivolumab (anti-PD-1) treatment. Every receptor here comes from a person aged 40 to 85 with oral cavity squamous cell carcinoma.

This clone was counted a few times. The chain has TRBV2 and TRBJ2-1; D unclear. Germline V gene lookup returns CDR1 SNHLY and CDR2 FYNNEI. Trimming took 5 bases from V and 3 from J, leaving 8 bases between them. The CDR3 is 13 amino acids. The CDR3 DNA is TGTGCCAGCAGTACCTTATACTACAATGAGCAGTTCTTC. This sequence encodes CASSTLYYNEQFF.

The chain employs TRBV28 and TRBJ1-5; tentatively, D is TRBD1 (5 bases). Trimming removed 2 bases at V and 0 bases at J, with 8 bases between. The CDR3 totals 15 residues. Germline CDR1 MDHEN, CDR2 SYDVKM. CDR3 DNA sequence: TGTGCCAGCAGTTTAGGGACGTCTAGCAATCAGCCCCAGCATTTT. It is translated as CASSLGTSSNQPQHF.

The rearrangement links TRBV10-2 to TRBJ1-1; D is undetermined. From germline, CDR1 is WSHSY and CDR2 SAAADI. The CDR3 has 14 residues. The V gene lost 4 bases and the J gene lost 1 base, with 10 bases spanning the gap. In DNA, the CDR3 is TGCGCCAGCAGTGCGAACTCTCGGAACACTGAAGCTTTCTTT. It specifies CASSANSRNTEAFF.

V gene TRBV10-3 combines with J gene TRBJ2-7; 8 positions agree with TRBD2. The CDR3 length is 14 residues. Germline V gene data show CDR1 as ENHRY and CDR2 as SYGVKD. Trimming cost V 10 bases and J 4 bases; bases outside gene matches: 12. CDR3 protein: CATGGGLDGYEQYF. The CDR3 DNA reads TGTGCCACCGGGGGGGGGCTCGACGGGTACGAGCAGTACTTC.

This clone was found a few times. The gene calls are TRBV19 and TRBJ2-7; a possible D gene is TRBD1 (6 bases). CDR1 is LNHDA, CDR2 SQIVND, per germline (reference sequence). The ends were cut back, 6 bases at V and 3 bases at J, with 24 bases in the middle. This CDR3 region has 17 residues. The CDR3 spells CASSLDHATGSYYEQYF. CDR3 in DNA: TGTGCCAGTAGCCTGGATCACGCTACAGGGAGTTACTACGAGCAGTACTTC.

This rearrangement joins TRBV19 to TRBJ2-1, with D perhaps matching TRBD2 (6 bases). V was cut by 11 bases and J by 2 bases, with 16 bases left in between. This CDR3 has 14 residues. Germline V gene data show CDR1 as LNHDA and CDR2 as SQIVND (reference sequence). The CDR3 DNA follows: TGTGCCTCCAGGGACTCCCTCGCCTACAATGAGCAGTTCTTC. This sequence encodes CASRDSLAYNEQFF.

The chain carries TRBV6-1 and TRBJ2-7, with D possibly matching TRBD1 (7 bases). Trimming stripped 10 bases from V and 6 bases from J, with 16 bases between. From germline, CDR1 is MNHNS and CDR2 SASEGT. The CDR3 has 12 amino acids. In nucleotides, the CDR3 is TGTGCCACCTGGACAGGAGCGGGCGAGCAGTACTTC. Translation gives CATWTGAGEQYF.

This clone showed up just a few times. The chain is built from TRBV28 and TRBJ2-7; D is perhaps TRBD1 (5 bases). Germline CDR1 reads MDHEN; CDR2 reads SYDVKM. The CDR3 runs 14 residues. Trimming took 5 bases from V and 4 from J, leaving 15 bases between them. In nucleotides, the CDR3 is TGTGCCAGCAGTCAGGGAAAAATCGAGTACGAGCAGTACTTC. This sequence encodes CASSQGKIEYEQYF.

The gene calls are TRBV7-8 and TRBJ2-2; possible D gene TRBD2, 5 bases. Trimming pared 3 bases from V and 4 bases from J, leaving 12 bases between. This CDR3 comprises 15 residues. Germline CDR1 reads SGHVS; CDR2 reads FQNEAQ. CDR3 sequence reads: CASSFSTSPTGELFF. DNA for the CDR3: TGTGCCAGCAGCTTTTCCACTAGTCCCACCGGGGAGCTGTTTTTT. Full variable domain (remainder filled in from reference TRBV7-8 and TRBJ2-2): GAGVSQSPRYKVAKRGQDVALRCDPISGHVSLFWYQQALGQGPEFLTYFQNEAQLDKSGLPSDRFFAERPEGSVSTLKIQRTQQEDSAVYLCASSFSTSPTGELFFGEGSRLTVL.

The DNA of the CDR3 is TGTGCCAGCCGGCCGGGGACAGCTGGAAACACCATATATTTT. Translating gives CASRPGTAGNTIYF. This sequence joins TRBV27 and TRBJ1-3; 7 nucleotides match TRBD1. The germline CDR1 and CDR2 sequences are MNHEY and SMNVEV (reference sequence). The V segment lost 8 bases and the J segment 2 bases; nucleotides outside the gene matches: 6. The CDR3 covers 14 residues.

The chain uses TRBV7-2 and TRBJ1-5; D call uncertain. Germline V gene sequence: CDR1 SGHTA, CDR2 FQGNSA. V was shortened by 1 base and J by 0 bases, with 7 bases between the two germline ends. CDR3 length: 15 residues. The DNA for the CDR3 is TGTGCCAGCAGCTTAGGAGGCCGTAGCAATCAGCCCCAGCATTTT. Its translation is CASSLGGRSNQPQHF.

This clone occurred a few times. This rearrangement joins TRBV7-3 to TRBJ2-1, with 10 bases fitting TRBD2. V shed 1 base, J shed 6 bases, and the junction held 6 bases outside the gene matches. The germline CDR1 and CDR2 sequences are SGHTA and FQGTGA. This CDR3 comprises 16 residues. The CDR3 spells CASSLNLAGEVNEQFF. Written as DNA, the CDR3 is TGTGCCAGCAGCTTAAACCTAGCGGGAGAGGTCAATGAGCAGTTCTTC.

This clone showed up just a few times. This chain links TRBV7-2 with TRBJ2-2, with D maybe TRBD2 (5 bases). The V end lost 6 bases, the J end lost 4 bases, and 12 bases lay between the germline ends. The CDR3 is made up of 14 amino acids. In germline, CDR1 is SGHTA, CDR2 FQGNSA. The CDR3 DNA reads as TGTGCCAGCAGTTGGGAGCGGAGCACCGGGGAGCTGTTTTTT. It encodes CASSWERSTGELFF.

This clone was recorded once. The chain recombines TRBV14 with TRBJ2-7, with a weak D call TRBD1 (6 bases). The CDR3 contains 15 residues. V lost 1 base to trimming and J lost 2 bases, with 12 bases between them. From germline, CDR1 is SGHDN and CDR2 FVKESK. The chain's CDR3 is CASSQGWGLTYEQYF. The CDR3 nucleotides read TGTGCCAGCAGCCAAGGTTGGGGGCTTACCTACGAGCAGTACTTC.

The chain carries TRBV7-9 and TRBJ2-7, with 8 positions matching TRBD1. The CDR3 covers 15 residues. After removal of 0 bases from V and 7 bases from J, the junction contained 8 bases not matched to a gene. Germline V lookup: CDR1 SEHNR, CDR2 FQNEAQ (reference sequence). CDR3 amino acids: CASSLAAGGYGEQYF. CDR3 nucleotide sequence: TGTGCCAGCAGCTTAGCGGCAGGGGGCTATGGGGAGCAGTACTTC.

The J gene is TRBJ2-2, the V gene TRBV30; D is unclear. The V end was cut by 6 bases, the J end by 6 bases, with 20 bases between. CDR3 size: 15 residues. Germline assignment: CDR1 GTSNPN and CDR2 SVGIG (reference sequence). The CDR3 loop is CACQPGNHHPGELFF. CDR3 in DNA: TGTGCCTGCCAGCCGGGTAACCATCATCCCGGGGAGCTGTTTTTT.

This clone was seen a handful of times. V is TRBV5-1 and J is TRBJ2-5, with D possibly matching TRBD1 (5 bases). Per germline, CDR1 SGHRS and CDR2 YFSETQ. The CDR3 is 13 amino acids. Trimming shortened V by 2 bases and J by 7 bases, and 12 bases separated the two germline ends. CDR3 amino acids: CASSLVRGGTQYF. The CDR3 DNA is TGCGCCAGCAGCTTAGTTAGGGGTGGGACCCAGTACTTC.

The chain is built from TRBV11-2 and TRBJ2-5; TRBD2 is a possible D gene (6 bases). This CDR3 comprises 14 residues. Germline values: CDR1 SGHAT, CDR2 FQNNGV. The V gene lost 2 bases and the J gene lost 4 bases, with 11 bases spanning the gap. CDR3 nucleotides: TGTGCCAGCAGCTTATCGGTCGGGAGAGAGACCCAGTACTTC. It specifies CASSLSVGRETQYF.

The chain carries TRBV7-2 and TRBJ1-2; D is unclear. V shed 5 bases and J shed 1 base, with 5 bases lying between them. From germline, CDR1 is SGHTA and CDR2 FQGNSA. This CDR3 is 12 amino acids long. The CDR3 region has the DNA TGTGCCAGCAGCCCCCATAACTATGGCTACACCTTC. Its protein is CASSPHNYGYTF.

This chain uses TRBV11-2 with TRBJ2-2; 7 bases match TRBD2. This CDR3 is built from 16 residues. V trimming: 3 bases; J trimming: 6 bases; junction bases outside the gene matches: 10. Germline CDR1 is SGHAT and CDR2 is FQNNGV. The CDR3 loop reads CASSLGGSYRSGELFF. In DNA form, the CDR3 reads TGTGCCAGCAGCTTGGGCGGGAGTTATCGATCCGGGGAGCTGTTTTTT.

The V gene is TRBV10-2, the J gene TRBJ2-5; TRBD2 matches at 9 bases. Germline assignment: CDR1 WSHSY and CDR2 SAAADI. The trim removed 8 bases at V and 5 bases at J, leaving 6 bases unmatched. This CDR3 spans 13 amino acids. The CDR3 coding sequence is TGCGCCAGCTTAGCGGGAGTGGCGGAGACCCAGTACTTC. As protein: CASLAGVAETQYF.

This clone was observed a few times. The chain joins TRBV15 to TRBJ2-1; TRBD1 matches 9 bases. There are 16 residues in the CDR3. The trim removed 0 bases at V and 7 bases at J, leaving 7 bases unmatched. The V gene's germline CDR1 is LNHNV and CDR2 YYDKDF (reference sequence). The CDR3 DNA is TGTGCCACCAGCAGAGATTGGGGACAGGGAGGAAATGAGCAGTTCTTC. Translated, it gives CATSRDWGQGGNEQFF.

In DNA, the CDR3 is TGCGCCAGCAGTGAGTCCCGGGACAGCATGTTTCCCACCTTC. It encodes CASSESRDSMFPTF. V usage is TRBV10-2 and J usage is TRBJ1-2; 7 bases are a match to TRBD1. Germline-derived CDR1 and CDR2 are WSHSY and SAAADI. The CDR3 loop spans 14 amino acids. The V gene end was trimmed by 0 bases and the J gene end by 13 bases; junction bases not matched to a gene: 11.

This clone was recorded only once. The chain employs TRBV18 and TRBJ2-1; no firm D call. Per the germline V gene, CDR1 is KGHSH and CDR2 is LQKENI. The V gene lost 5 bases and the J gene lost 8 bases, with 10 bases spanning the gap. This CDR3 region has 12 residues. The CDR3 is CASSARVDEQFF. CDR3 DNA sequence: TGTGCCAGCTCAGCTAGGGTCGATGAGCAGTTCTTC.

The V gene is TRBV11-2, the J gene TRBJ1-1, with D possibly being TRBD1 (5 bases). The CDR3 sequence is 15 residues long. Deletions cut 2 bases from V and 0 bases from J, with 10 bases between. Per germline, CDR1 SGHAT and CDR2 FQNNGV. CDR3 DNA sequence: TGTGCCAGCAGCTTATTTGGGGGGATGAACACTGAAGCTTTCTTT. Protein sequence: CASSLFGGMNTEAFF. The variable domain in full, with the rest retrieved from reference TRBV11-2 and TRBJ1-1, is EAGVAQSPRYKIIEKRQSVAFWCNPISGHATLYWYQQILGQGPKLLIQFQNNGVVDDSQLPKDRFSAERLKGVDSTLKIQPAKLEDSAVYLCASSLFGGMNTEAFFGQGTRLTVV.

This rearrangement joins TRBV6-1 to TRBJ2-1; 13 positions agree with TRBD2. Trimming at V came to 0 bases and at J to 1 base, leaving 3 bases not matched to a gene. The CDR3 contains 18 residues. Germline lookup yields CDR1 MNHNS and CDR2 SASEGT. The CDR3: CASSEAGTSGKSYNEQFF. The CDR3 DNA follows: TGTGCCAGCAGTGAAGCCGGGACTAGCGGGAAATCCTACAATGAGCAGTTCTTC.

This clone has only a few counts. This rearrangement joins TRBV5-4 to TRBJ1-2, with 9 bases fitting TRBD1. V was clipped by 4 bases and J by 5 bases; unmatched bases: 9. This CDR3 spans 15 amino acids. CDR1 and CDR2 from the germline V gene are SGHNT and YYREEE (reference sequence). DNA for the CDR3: TGTGCCAGCAGCCTGGGGGCGGGACAGGGTTATGGCTACACCTTC. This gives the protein CASSLGAGQGYGYTF.

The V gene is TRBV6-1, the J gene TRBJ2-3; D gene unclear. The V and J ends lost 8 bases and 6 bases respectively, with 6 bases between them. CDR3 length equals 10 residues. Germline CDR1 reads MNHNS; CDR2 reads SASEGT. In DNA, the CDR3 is TGTGCCAGCCTTTGGGATACGCAGTATTTT. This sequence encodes CASLWDTQYF.

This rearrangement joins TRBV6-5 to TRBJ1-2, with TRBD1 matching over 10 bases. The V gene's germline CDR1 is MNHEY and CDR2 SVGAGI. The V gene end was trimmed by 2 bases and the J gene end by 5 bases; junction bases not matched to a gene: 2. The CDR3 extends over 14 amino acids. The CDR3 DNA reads TGTGCCAGCAGTTACGGACAGGGGGAATATGGCTACACCTTC. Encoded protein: CASSYGQGEYGYTF.

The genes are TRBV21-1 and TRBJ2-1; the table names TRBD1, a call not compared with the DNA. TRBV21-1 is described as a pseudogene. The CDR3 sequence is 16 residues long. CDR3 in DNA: TGTGCCAGCAGCAAAAGGTTGCAGGGATCCTACAATGAGCAGTTCTTC. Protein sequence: CASSKRLQGSYNEQFF.